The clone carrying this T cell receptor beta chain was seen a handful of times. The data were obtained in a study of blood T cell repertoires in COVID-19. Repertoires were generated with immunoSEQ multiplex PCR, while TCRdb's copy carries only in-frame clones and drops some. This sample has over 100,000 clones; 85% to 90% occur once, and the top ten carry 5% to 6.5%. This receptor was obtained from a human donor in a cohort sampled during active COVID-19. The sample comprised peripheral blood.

CDR3 amino acids: CASSPRGQGEAFF. CDR3 coding DNA: TGTGCCAGCAGCCCCCGGGGACAGGGCGAAGCTTTCTTT. This sequence joins TRBV7-9 and TRBJ1-1; the match to TRBD1 covers 9 bases. CDR3 size: 13 residues. Per germline, CDR1 SEHNR and CDR2 FQNEAQ (reference sequence). V lost 5 bases, J lost 8 bases, and 6 bases stayed unmatched.